This T cell receptor beta chain was profiled in a study of CD8+CD57+ T cells in acquired aplastic anemia. Turning to the study itself: The study obtained an average of around 3.4 ug of DNA from sorted CD4+ and CD8+ cells.

CD8+CD57+ cell expansion, shown by flow cytometry, had occurred in the patients selected for sequencing. Patient blood was sampled before any therapy had been received. Genomic DNA, serving as template, underwent TCR beta VDJ and CDR3 profiling. TCRdb re-analysed the reads in MiXCR, keeping a single row per CDR3 protein. The sample lists about 58,000 distinct CDR3 sequences, 55% to 70% occurring once. Germline CDR1 is SNHLY and CDR2 is FYNNEI. The germline V and J ends were trimmed by 6 bases and 4 bases, with 7 bases remaining between them. The CDR3 extends over 11 amino acids. The sample consisted of sorted CD4+, CD8+, or CD8+CD57+ T cells (not recorded which) from PBMCs. The rearrangement joins TRBV2 to TRBJ2-7; D remains ambiguous. The sequence was obtained from a human donor with aplastic anemia. The CDR3 region has the DNA TGTGCCAGCAGAGGTGGTTACGAGCAGTACTTC. It is translated as CASRGGYEQYF.